Reported below is one T cell receptor beta chain. CDR1 and CDR2 from the germline V gene are MDHEN and SYDVKM. The CDR3 is 16 residues long. V was clipped by 1 base and J by 5 bases; unmatched bases: 3. The data stem from a study of T cell responses to AZD1222 COVID-19 vaccine. Data came from immunoSEQ multiplex PCR; TCRdb stores just in-frame clones and leaves some out. The table includes around 80,000 clones, approximately 83% detected once. The J gene is TRBJ2-1, the V gene TRBV28; 12 bases agree with TRBD2. The source material was peripheral blood, sampled 28 days after the second AZD1222 dose. The TCR was taken from an adult who received the AZD1222 COVID-19 vaccine. CDR3 sequence: CASSLFTSGGHNEQFF. For the CDR3, the DNA is TGTGCCAGCAGTTTATTCACTAGCGGGGGGCACAATGAGCAGTTCTTC.